Presented here are 17 T cell receptor beta chains from one specimen sequenced in a study of blood T cell repertoires in COVID-19. Some clones are missing from TCRdb's copy, which holds only in-frame ones; the method was immunoSEQ multiplex PCR. This table holds fewer than 200,000 clones, around 72% found once. The specimen sequenced was peripheral blood. Receptors originate from a woman aged 80 or over with acute or convalescent COVID-19.

This chain joins TRBV24-1 and TRBJ2-3; the match to TRBD1 covers 8 bases. CDR3 length: 18 residues. Germline assignment: CDR1 KGHDR and CDR2 SFDVKD. V was pared by 2 bases and J by 2 bases, with 11 bases of the junction left unmatched. This CDR3 is CATSDSRTGQLLTDTQYF. The CDR3 DNA is TGTGCCACCAGTGATTCTCGGACAGGGCAGTTACTCACAGATACGCAGTATTTT.

This clone was seen a handful of times. The chain uses TRBV7-9 and TRBJ2-5; D possibly corresponds to TRBD2 (6 bases). Trimming removed 5 bases from V and 3 bases from J, with 22 bases in between. This CDR3 region has 17 residues. Germline V CDR1 and CDR2: SEHNR, FQNEAQ (reference sequence). The CDR3 DNA sequence: TGTGCCAGCAGCCCAGGAGCTAGCGCCCAAAGGGAAGAGACCCAGTACTTC. The encoded protein is CASSPGASAQREETQYF. The whole variable domain, remainder taken from reference TRBV7-9 and TRBJ2-5, is DTGVSQNPRHKITKRGQNVTFRCDPISEHNRLYWYRQTLGQGPEFLTYFQNEAQLEKSRLLSDRFSAERPKGSFSTLEIQRTEQGDSAMYLCASSPGASAQREETQYFGPGTRLLVL.

This chain uses TRBV12-3 or TRBV12-4 with TRBJ1-4; 7 bases are shared with TRBD1. This CDR3 is built from 13 residues. Unmatched junction bases numbered 5, after V lost 5 bases and J lost 8 bases. CDR3 sequence reads: CASSGTVWEKLFF. Here the CDR3 DNA reads TGTGCCAGCAGTGGGACAGTCTGGGAAAAACTGTTTTTT.

Here the CDR3 DNA reads TGTGCCAGCTCATTGGGACAGGGGGTCAGTGAAGCTTTCTTT. Amino acid sequence: CASSLGQGVSEAFF. The chain employs TRBV18 and TRBJ1-1; 11 bases line up with TRBD1. Germline V CDR1 and CDR2: KGHSH, LQKENI. After removal of 5 bases from V and 7 bases from J, the junction contained 6 bases not matched to a gene. This CDR3 contains 14 residues. Looking up the rest from reference TRBV18 and TRBJ1-1 gives the full variable domain: NAGVMQNPRHLVRRRGQEARLRCSPMKGHSHVYWYRQLPEEGLKFMVYLQKENIIDESGMPKERFSAEFPKEGPSILRIQQVVRGDSAAYFCASSLGQGVSEAFFGQGTRLTVV.

CDR3 region: CASSPRTGSGANVLTF. The CDR3 DNA sequence: TGTGCCAGCTCACCACGGACAGGCTCTGGGGCCAACGTCCTGACTTTC. This sequence joins TRBV18 and TRBJ2-6; 7 bases agree with TRBD1. Per germline, CDR1 KGHSH and CDR2 LQKENI. V trimming: 1 base; J trimming: 0 bases; junction bases outside the gene matches: 0. The CDR3 is 16 residues long.

This chain joins TRBV5-1 and TRBJ1-2, with 7 bases that match TRBD1. Germline V gene sequence: CDR1 SGHRS, CDR2 YFSETQ. The CDR3 runs to 15 residues. V dropped 4 bases and J dropped 1; count of bases not matched to a gene: 7. The CDR3 region is CASSRSGTDNYGYTF. CDR3 nucleotide sequence: TGCGCCAGCAGCCGTTCCGGGACAGATAACTATGGCTACACCTTC.

The V gene is TRBV5-1, the J gene TRBJ2-3; D gene uncertain. The CDR3 is made up of 17 amino acids. The ends were cut back, 0 bases at V and 2 bases at J, with 16 bases in the middle. Germline values: CDR1 SGHRS, CDR2 YFSETQ. The CDR3 loop reads CASSLALRAGSTDTQYF. In DNA, the CDR3 is TGCGCCAGCAGCTTGGCTCTCCGAGCCGGGTCCACAGATACGCAGTATTTT.

This clone occurred a few times. The chain combines TRBV11-3 with TRBJ2-1; weak D call: TRBD2 (5 bases). This CDR3 is 13 amino acids long. Germline assignment: CDR1 SGHNT and CDR2 YENEEA. Trimming left V 1 base short and J 9 bases short, with 10 bases between. The CDR3 bases are TGTGCCAGCAGCTTAGGTGGCGCGGGTGAGCAGTTCTTC. Amino acids: CASSLGGAGEQFF.

This sequence joins TRBV29-1 and TRBJ2-7; possible D gene TRBD1, 6 bases. The length of the CDR3 is 13 residues. V was trimmed by 4 bases and J by 9 bases, leaving 19 bases between them. Germline values: CDR1 SQVTM, CDR2 ANQGSEA. This CDR3 reads CSVVPAGAPGQYF. CDR3 nucleotides: TGCAGCGTTGTCCCGGCAGGGGCCCCGGGGCAGTACTTC.

To note about this clone: The sample carries other DNA sequences with the same CDR3. This chain joins TRBV28 and TRBJ2-5; no definite D call. The CDR3 length is 11 residues. V was clipped by 5 bases and J by 2 bases, with 3 bases between them. The V gene's germline CDR1 is MDHEN and CDR2 SYDVKM. The CDR3 here is CASSLQETQYF. In DNA form, the CDR3 reads TGTGCCAGCAGTCTTCAAGAGACCCAGTACTTC.

This clone came up a few times. The chain employs TRBV24-1 and TRBJ2-2, with no clear D. Trimming cost V 3 bases and J 5 bases, with 18 bases left between them. Germline V CDR1 and CDR2: KGHDR, SFDVKD. This CDR3 has 17 residues. CDR3 loop: CATSDPGTLTLTGELFF. CDR3 nucleotides: TGTGCCACCAGTGATCCAGGAACCTTAACGTTGACCGGGGAGCTGTTTTTT.

This chain uses TRBV7-3 with TRBJ2-3; maybe TRBD1 (5 bases). The CDR3 extends over 14 amino acids. V was pared by 5 bases and J by 2 bases, with 11 bases between. Germline lookup yields CDR1 SGHTA and CDR2 FQGTGA. The CDR3 region has the DNA TGTGCCAGCAGCCCCCAGGGAACCACAGATACGCAGTATTTT. It codes for CASSPQGTTDTQYF.

The gene calls are TRBV30 and TRBJ2-3; 8 bases are shared with TRBD1. The germline CDR1 and CDR2 sequences are GTSNPN and SVGIG (reference sequence). There are 13 residues in the CDR3. The trim removed 8 bases at V and 4 bases at J, leaving 8 bases unmatched. CDR3 DNA: TGTGCCCTCGACAGGGGAAGCTCAGATACGCAGTATTTT. As protein: CALDRGSSDTQYF.

The chain employs TRBV5-1 and TRBJ1-5; D gene uncertain. The CDR3 sequence is 15 residues long. The V end was cut by 0 bases, the J end by 6 bases, with 13 bases between. Per the germline V gene, CDR1 is SGHRS and CDR2 is YFSETQ. DNA of the CDR3: TGCGCCAGCAGCTTGGTCCCCGGGTACGGTCAGCCCCAGCATTTT. Translating gives CASSLVPGYGQPQHF.

V gene TRBV5-1 combines with J gene TRBJ2-1; tentative D call: TRBD1 (6 bases). Trimming pared 1 base from V and 4 bases from J, leaving 9 bases between. CDR1 and CDR2 (germline): SGHRS, YFSETQ. This CDR3 has 14 amino acids. CDR3: CASSLRTAYNEQFF. The CDR3 nucleotides read TGCGCCAGCAGCTTGCGGACAGCTTACAATGAGCAGTTCTTC.

This clone was detected ten times or more. This chain links TRBV19 with TRBJ2-1; 10 positions match TRBD2. The germline V gene encodes CDR1 LNHDA and CDR2 SQIVND (reference sequence). This CDR3 has 18 residues. V shed 0 bases and J 6 bases; nucleotides not matched to a gene: 11. CDR3 coding DNA: TGTGCCAGTAGTATAGATGGTCCTAGCGGGAGCTTGCTCAATGAGCAGTTCTTC. Protein product: CASSIDGPSGSLLNEQFF.

The chain links TRBV5-1 to TRBJ1-3; tentative D call: TRBD1 (6 bases). V was trimmed by 4 bases and J by 0 bases, leaving 14 bases between them. The CDR3 sequence is 16 residues long. Per the germline V gene, CDR1 is SGHRS and CDR2 is YFSETQ. The CDR3 DNA reads as TGCGCCAGCAGCCGGCAGACAGGTAGCTCTGGAAACACCATATATTTT. This encodes CASSRQTGSSGNTIYF. Full variable domain (outside the CDR3, taken from reference TRBV5-1 and TRBJ1-3): KAGVTQTPRYLIKTRGQQVTLSCSPISGHRSVSWYQQTPGQGLQFLFEYFSETQRNKGNFPGRFSGRQFSNSRSEMNVSTLELGDSALYLCASSRQTGSSGNTIYFGEGSWLTVV.